Described below is a single T cell receptor beta chain sequence and its context. The CDR3 is 14 amino acids. Germline CDR1 MDHEN, CDR2 SYDVKM. V lost 7 bases and J 7 bases, leaving 14 bases between the germline ends. Data came from immunoSEQ multiplex PCR; TCRdb stores just in-frame clones and leaves some out. The data show some 64,000 clones, roughly three quarters seen once. The sample is drawn from a study of blood T cell repertoires in COVID-19. The V call is TRBV28, the J call TRBJ1-6, with D unresolved. The sequence was obtained from a man aged 55 to 70 with COVID-19, enrolled during active disease. The sample comprised peripheral blood. For the CDR3, the DNA is TGTGCCAGCAATTTTCCCAGATACAATTCACCCCTCCACTTT. This codes for CASNFPRYNSPLHF.